Each of the 19 T cell receptor beta chains below was sequenced from the same sample in a study of beta chain features in type 1 diabetes. All of the isolated RNA was reverse transcribed, so expressed TCRB transcripts were sequenced. TCRdb's copy holds only in-frame clones and misses some; the assay was immunoSEQ multiplex PCR. The data hold about 240,000 clones, with around a quarter observed a single time. The sequenced sample consisted of central memory CD4+ T cells from blood. These receptors all stem from a man aged 30 to 45 in good health.

The rearrangement joins TRBV7-2 to TRBJ2-5; 10 positions agree with TRBD2. CDR3 size: 15 residues. Germline CDR1 SGHTA, CDR2 FQGNSA. The V and J ends lost 2 bases and 5 bases, in that order; junction bases with no gene match: 5. This CDR3 reads CASSLSGGAGETQYF. The CDR3 nucleotides read TGTGCCAGCAGCTTAAGCGGGGGGGCCGGGGAGACCCAGTACTTC.

The table lists this clone with a few counts. V is TRBV7-9 and J is TRBJ2-3, with 8 bases identical to TRBD2. CDR3 size: 16 residues. In germline, CDR1 is SEHNR, CDR2 FQNEAQ (reference sequence). V shed 1 base, J shed 1 base, and the junction held 4 bases outside the gene matches. For the CDR3, the DNA is TGTGCCAGCAGCTTAGATGAACTAGCGGGCACAGATACGCAGTATTTT. This encodes CASSLDELAGTDTQYF. The variable domain in full, with the rest retrieved from reference TRBV7-9 and TRBJ2-3, is DTGVSQNPRHKITKRGQNVTFRCDPISEHNRLYWYRQTLGQGPEFLTYFQNEAQLEKSRLLSDRFSAERPKGSFSTLEIQRTEQGDSAMYLCASSLDELAGTDTQYFGPGTRLTVL.

This sequence joins TRBV4-2 and TRBJ2-7; D might be TRBD1 (5 bases). CDR1 is LGHNA, CDR2 YNFKEQ, per germline. CDR3 length equals 14 residues. V was clipped by 5 bases and J by 0 bases, with 11 bases between them. The CDR3 sequence: CASSVDRSSYEQYF. The DNA for the CDR3 is TGTGCCAGCAGCGTAGACAGAAGCTCCTACGAGCAGTACTTC.

This chain links TRBV5-1 with TRBJ2-7; unclear D gene. The CDR3 is 13 amino acids. Germline CDR1 SGHRS, CDR2 YFSETQ. Trimming removed 4 bases from V and 3 bases from J, with 11 bases in between. This chain's CDR3 is CASSKTENYEQYF. Here the CDR3 DNA reads TGCGCCAGCAGCAAAACAGAGAACTACGAGCAGTACTTC.

Only a few counts were recorded for this clone. This chain links TRBV7-2 with TRBJ2-5; D possibly corresponds to TRBD2 (5 bases). V gave up 5 bases and J gave up 4 bases, with 14 bases separating them. CDR3 length: 14 amino acids. Germline V lookup: CDR1 SGHTA, CDR2 FQGNSA. DNA for the CDR3: TGTGCCAGCAGCCCAGTAACTCGGGGAGAGACCCAGTACTTC. Protein: CASSPVTRGETQYF.

A few counts support this clone. V usage is TRBV29-1 and J usage is TRBJ1-1; D not resolved. Germline V CDR1 and CDR2: SQVTM, ANQGSEA. This CDR3 is built from 14 residues. Trimming cost V 6 bases and J 0 bases, with 14 bases left between them. For the CDR3, the DNA is TGCAGCGTGAAATTTAGCATCATGAACACTGAAGCTTTCTTT. It codes for CSVKFSIMNTEAFF.

Only a few counts were recorded for this clone. The chain joins TRBV11-2 to TRBJ2-7; 7 bases agree with TRBD1. The CDR3 is made up of 14 amino acids. Germline V CDR1 and CDR2: SGHAT, FQNNGV. V lost 4 bases, J lost 6 bases, and 9 bases stayed unmatched. The CDR3 here is CASSSRQGSGEQYF. CDR3 DNA sequence: TGTGCCAGCAGCTCCCGACAGGGTTCGGGCGAGCAGTACTTC.

This clone was seen only a few times. CDR3 nucleotides: TGCAGCGTTGGGCGAGGACAGCAAGAGACCCAGTACTTC. This gives the protein CSVGRGQQETQYF. The V and J genes are TRBV29-1 and TRBJ2-5; D may be TRBD1 (6 bases). The germline CDR1 and CDR2 sequences are SQVTM and ANQGSEA. The CDR3 runs to 13 residues. V lost 4 bases and J 2 bases, leaving 11 bases between the germline ends.

The sample holds a few counts of this clone. The chain joins TRBV30 to TRBJ1-1; D might be TRBD1 (5 bases). V was trimmed by 4 bases and J by 1 base, leaving 10 bases between them. The CDR3 has 13 amino acids. The V gene's germline CDR1 is GTSNPN and CDR2 SVGIG (reference sequence). CDR3 bases: TGTGCCTGGACCAGACAGAGGAACACTGAAGCTTTCTTT. Residues: CAWTRQRNTEAFF.

V gene TRBV2 combines with J gene TRBJ2-1; weak D call: TRBD1 (6 bases). Trimming stripped 8 bases from V and 2 bases from J, with 13 bases between. CDR1 is SNHLY, CDR2 FYNNEI, per germline. CDR3 length equals 14 residues. The CDR3 loop is CASRNRAAYNEQFF. CDR3 in DNA: TGTGCCAGCCGGAACAGGGCGGCCTACAATGAGCAGTTCTTC.

For the CDR3, the DNA is TGTGCCAGCAGTCCAAGCATCTCCTACGAGCAGTACTTC. It encodes CASSPSISYEQYF. The gene calls are TRBV6-1 and TRBJ2-7; D is ambiguous. The V and J ends lost 5 bases and 0 bases respectively, with 8 bases between them. The CDR3 covers 13 residues. Germline CDR1 MNHNS, CDR2 SASEGT.

The rearrangement links TRBV4-2 to TRBJ1-6; TRBD1 matches at 9 bases. The CDR3 covers 14 residues. Per the germline V gene, CDR1 is LGHNA and CDR2 is YNFKEQ. The junction had 6 bases not matched to a gene; V was cut back by 5 bases and J by 10 bases. The CDR3 DNA reads as TGTGCCAGCAGCTTGGGACAGGGAGAGTCACCCCTCCACTTT. It yields the protein CASSLGQGESPLHF.

As to this clone: Other nucleotide sequences from this sample produce the same CDR3. V is TRBV6-5 and J is TRBJ1-2; TRBD1 matches 10 bases. CDR3 length equals 14 residues. After removal of 6 bases from V and 5 bases from J, the junction contained 6 bases not matched to a gene. CDR1 MNHEY and CDR2 SVGAGI come from the germline V gene. CDR3 amino acids: CASSPRQGAYGYTF. DNA for the CDR3: TGTGCCAGCAGCCCCAGACAGGGGGCATATGGCTACACCTTC.

The V call is TRBV5-6, the J call TRBJ2-3; D gene uncertain. The V end was cut by 5 bases, the J end by 4 bases, with 14 bases between. From germline, CDR1 is SGHDT and CDR2 YYEEEE. CDR3 length: 14 residues. CDR3 region: CASSSGLGADTQYF. CDR3 DNA sequence: TGTGCCAGCAGTTCTGGGCTGGGCGCAGATACGCAGTATTTT.

This clone was found a few times. The chain is built from TRBV19 and TRBJ2-5, with 8 positions matching TRBD2. CDR1 is LNHDA and CDR2 is SQIVND in the germline V gene (reference sequence). This CDR3 has 12 amino acids. V shed 1 base and J 10 bases; nucleotides not matched to a gene: 2. CDR3 nucleotides: TGTGCCAGTAGTATAGGAGCGGGAGACCAGTACTTC. Translating gives CASSIGAGDQYF. Filled out from reference TRBV19 and TRBJ2-5, the complete variable domain reads DGGITQSPKYLFRKEGQNVTLSCEQNLNHDAMYWYRQDPGQGLRLIYYSQIVNDFQKGDIAEGYSVSREKKESFPLTVTSAQKNPTAFYLCASSIGAGDQYFGPGTRLLVL.

Only a few counts were recorded for this clone. This chain uses TRBV9 with TRBJ2-1; D gene ambiguous. Germline V CDR1 and CDR2: SGDLS, YYNGEE. The CDR3 length is 16 residues. The V gene lost 4 bases and the J gene lost 3 bases, with 17 bases spanning the gap. The CDR3 nucleotides are TGTGCCAGCAGCAATACCAGACCGGAGAGCTACAATGAGCAGTTCTTC. Residues: CASSNTRPESYNEQFF.

This chain links TRBV5-4 with TRBJ2-7, with D perhaps being TRBD1 or TRBD2 (5 bases each). Trimming took off 4 bases at V and 2 bases at J, with 19 bases between the two ends. Germline V gene data show CDR1 as SGHNT and CDR2 as YYREEE (reference sequence). The CDR3 has 16 amino acids. The chain's CDR3 is CASSPAGTAGAYEQYF. Written as DNA, the CDR3 is TGTGCCAGCAGCCCCGCCGGGACCGCCGGGGCCTACGAGCAGTACTTC. Based on the CDR3 plus reference TRBV5-4 and TRBJ2-7, the full variable domain is ETGVTQSPTHLIKTRGQQVTLRCSSQSGHNTVSWYQQALGQGPQFIFQYYREEENGRGNFPPRFSGLQFPNYSSELNVNALELDDSALYLCASSPAGTAGAYEQYFGPGTRLTVT.

The J gene is TRBJ2-3, the V gene TRBV7-6; D gene ambiguous. This CDR3 is built from 15 residues. CDR1 is SGHVS and CDR2 is FNYEAQ in the germline V gene. With 0 bases removed from V and 0 bases from J, the gap between germline ends came to 7 bases. The CDR3 DNA sequence: TGTGCCAGCAGCTTAGCGGCCCAGAGCACAGATACGCAGTATTTT. Its protein product is CASSLAAQSTDTQYF.

The table lists this clone with many counts. The chain links TRBV6-6 to TRBJ2-1, with D possibly being TRBD2 (6 bases). The CDR3 runs 16 residues. Deletions cut 5 bases from V and 3 bases from J, with 17 bases between. CDR1 is MNHNY and CDR2 is SVGAGI in the germline V gene (reference sequence). The CDR3: CASSLRISGDYNEQFF. For the CDR3, the DNA is TGTGCCAGCAGTCTCCGTATTAGCGGAGACTACAATGAGCAGTTCTTC.